These 27 T cell receptor beta chains originate from one sample sequenced in a study of yellow fever vaccine responses in identical twins. TCRdb passed the RT-PCR reads through MiXCR, listing each CDR3 protein once. The table shows over 8,500 distinct CDR3 sequences, with 70% to 85% occurring only once. Sequenced here: T cells from blood (PBMCs), unsorted or a sorted subset (not recorded which), sampled before or after yellow fever vaccination (not recorded which). All receptors derive from a woman under 30 who received the yellow fever vaccine.

The chain links TRBV11-1 to TRBJ2-5, with 11 bases aligning to TRBD1. Germline CDR1 reads SGHAT; CDR2 reads FQDESV (reference sequence). V was pared by 5 bases and J by 5 bases, with 7 bases of the junction left unmatched. This CDR3 contains 15 residues. CDR3 protein: CASSHRDRGAETQYF. The CDR3 coding sequence is TGTGCCAGCAGCCACCGGGACAGGGGGGCTGAGACCCAGTACTTC.

This rearrangement joins TRBV7-3 to TRBJ2-1, with 7 bases lining up with TRBD2. CDR1 and CDR2 from the germline V gene are SGHTA and FQGTGA. V was clipped by 5 bases and J by 7 bases; unmatched bases: 14. There are 16 residues in the CDR3. Here the CDR3 reads CASSPLSGTSKNEQFF. Here the CDR3 DNA reads TGTGCCAGCAGCCCTTTAAGCGGGACCTCTAAAAATGAGCAGTTCTTC.

The J gene is TRBJ2-1, the V gene TRBV5-5; D tentatively fits TRBD1 or TRBD2 (5 bases each). In germline, CDR1 is SGHKS, CDR2 YYEKEE (reference sequence). V lost 0 bases and J lost 7, with 8 bases in between. CDR3 length: 13 amino acids. The CDR3 DNA sequence: TGTGCCAGCAGCTTGGGGGGGTTTAATGAGCAGTTCTTC. This translates into CASSLGGFNEQFF. Based on the CDR3 plus reference TRBV5-5 and TRBJ2-1, the full variable domain is DAGVTQSPTHLIKTRGQQVTLRCSPISGHKSVSWYQQVLGQGPQFIFQYYEKEERGRGNFPDRFSARQFPNYSSELNVNALLLGDSALYLCASSLGGFNEQFFGPGTRLTVL.

The rearrangement joins TRBV19 to TRBJ2-2; D unresolved. Germline lookup yields CDR1 LNHDA and CDR2 SQIVND (reference sequence). V lost 4 bases, J lost 3 bases, and 0 bases lay in between. This CDR3 has 11 amino acids. The CDR3 is CASSNTGELFF. The CDR3, as DNA: TGTGCCAGTAGTAACACCGGGGAGCTGTTTTTT.

The gene calls are TRBV7-8 and TRBJ2-5; D is uncertain. Germline CDR1 reads SGHVS; CDR2 reads FQNEAQ. This CDR3 has 15 residues. Trimming cost V 3 bases and J 1 base, with 12 bases left between them. The CDR3 region is CASSFSLAVQETQYF. In DNA form, the CDR3 reads TGTGCCAGCAGCTTTAGTCTGGCGGTCCAAGAGACCCAGTACTTC.

The chain employs TRBV7-9 and TRBJ2-7; 7 bases map to TRBD2. CDR3 size: 14 residues. V lost 3 bases, J lost 3 bases, and 5 bases stayed unmatched. CDR1 is SEHNR and CDR2 is FQNEAQ in the germline V gene (reference sequence). The CDR3 is CASSFVGGDYEQYV. The CDR3 DNA sequence: TGTGCCAGCAGCTTTGTGGGGGGGGACTACGAGCAGTACGTC.

This chain joins TRBV28 and TRBJ2-7; no firm D call. The germline CDR1 and CDR2 sequences are MDHEN and SYDVKM. V lost 3 bases to trimming and J lost 2 bases, with 11 bases between them. The CDR3 length is 14 residues. The CDR3, as DNA: TGTGCCAGCAGTTTCACACGAGTACCCTACGAGCAGTACGTC. This sequence encodes CASSFTRVPYEQYV.

The chain is built from TRBV20-1 and TRBJ1-1; D is perhaps TRBD1 (5 bases). Trimming took 3 bases from V and 4 from J, leaving 12 bases between them. The CDR3 is 13 residues long. Germline V lookup: CDR1 DFQATT, CDR2 SNEGSKA (reference sequence). The CDR3 DNA sequence: TGCAGTGCTAGTCCAGGGTGGGGCACTGAAGCTTTCTTT. Amino acid sequence: CSASPGWGTEAFF.

The chain uses TRBV10-1 and TRBJ2-2; no definite D call. Per germline, CDR1 WNHNN and CDR2 SYGVQD (reference sequence). With 2 bases removed from V and 2 bases from J, the gap between germline ends came to 3 bases. There are 13 residues in the CDR3. The CDR3 bases are TGCGCCAGCAGTGAGGTTAACACCGGGGAGCTGTTTTTT. Protein sequence: CASSEVNTGELFF.

J is TRBJ2-7 and V is TRBV5-5; D ambiguous. The CDR3 has 16 residues. Looked up from germline, CDR1 is SGHKS and CDR2 is YYEKEE (reference sequence). Trimming took off 3 bases at V and 0 bases at J, with 16 bases between the two ends. CDR3 sequence (DNA): TGTGCCAGCAGCTGGGCCCCGGATATTATCTCCTACGAGCAGTACTTC. Translated, it gives CASSWAPDIISYEQYF.

The chain links TRBV12-3 or TRBV12-4 to TRBJ2-7; D is uncertain. V was shortened by 4 bases and J by 2 bases, with 6 bases between the two germline ends. The CDR3 runs to 12 residues. This CDR3 reads CASSSNTYEQYF. DNA for the CDR3: TGTGCCAGCAGTTCAAATACCTACGAGCAGTACTTC.

This rearrangement joins TRBV28 to TRBJ2-1, with D unclear. V gave up 9 bases and J gave up 4 bases, with 22 bases separating them. The CDR3 sequence is 16 residues long. Per germline, CDR1 MDHEN and CDR2 SYDVKM. The CDR3 here is CARSWILDPSYNEQFF. DNA for the CDR3: TGTGCCAGAAGCTGGATCCTCGACCCCTCATACAATGAGCAGTTCTTC.

The rearrangement joins TRBV23-1 to TRBJ2-7, with a possible D match to TRBD1 (5 bases). TRBV23-1 qualifies as an ORF whose function is uncertain. The CDR3 is 12 residues long. Trimming cost V 4 bases and J 7 bases, with 11 bases left between them. CDR3 in DNA: TGCGCCAGCAGTCTACAGGAACCTGAGCAGTACGTC. Its translation: CASSLQEPEQYV.

This clonotype came up once. The chain is built from TRBV7-9 and TRBJ1-6; D gene ambiguous. CDR1 is SEHNR and CDR2 is FQNEAQ in the germline V gene (reference sequence). The CDR3 contains 15 residues. V lost 5 bases and J 9 bases, leaving 17 bases between the germline ends. The DNA for the CDR3 is TGTGCCAGCAGCAACATCCGCCAGGCAGGTTCACCCCTCCACTTT. It specifies CASSNIRQAGSPLHF. Full variable domain (outside the CDR3, taken from reference TRBV7-9 and TRBJ1-6): DTGVSQNPRHKITKRGQNVTFRCDPISEHNRLYWYRQTLGQGPEFLTYFQNEAQLEKSRLLSDRFSAERPKGSFSTLEIQRTEQGDSAMYLCASSNIRQAGSPLHFGNGTRLTVT.

V is TRBV3-1 and J is TRBJ2-1; no definite D call. CDR3 length equals 13 residues. Germline CDR1 reads LGHDT; CDR2 reads YNNKEL (reference sequence). Trimming left V 4 bases short and J 15 bases short, with 19 bases between. The CDR3 here is CASSRPDEQRTFF. The CDR3 coding sequence is TGTGCCAGCAGCCGTCCCGATGAACAACGCACGTTCTTC.

The chain joins TRBV20-1 to TRBJ2-1; maybe TRBD2 (5 bases). The CDR3 is 13 residues long. V lost 3 bases to trimming and J lost 7 bases, with 13 bases between them. Germline values: CDR1 DFQATT, CDR2 SNEGSKA (reference sequence). CDR3 nucleotides: TGCAGTGCTAGTAAGGGAGAGGCGAATGAGCAGTTCTTC. Translating gives CSASKGEANEQFF.

This clonotype was counted between two and nine times. The rearrangement uses TRBV12-3 or TRBV12-4 and TRBJ2-3; either TRBD1 or TRBD2 may supply D (5 bases each). The CDR3 covers 16 residues. Trimming removed 3 bases at V and 4 bases at J, with 17 bases between. Here the CDR3 reads CASSFDWPRDADTQYF. Written as DNA, the CDR3 is TGTGCCAGCAGTTTCGACTGGCCTAGGGACGCAGATACGCAGTATTTT.

This clonotype appeared a few times. This rearrangement joins TRBV6-2 or TRBV6-3 to TRBJ1-1, with a possible D match to TRBD1 (5 bases). V lost 5 bases, J lost 1 base, and 14 bases lay in between. CDR1 MNHEY and CDR2 SVGEGT come from the germline V gene. This CDR3 has 15 amino acids. The CDR3 region is CASSPYGAANTEAFF. The CDR3 nucleotides are TGTGCCAGCAGTCCCTACGGGGCAGCGAACACTGAAGCTTTCTTT.

The rearrangement links TRBV4-2 to TRBJ2-2; D call uncertain. The CDR3 has 16 residues. CDR1 LGHNA and CDR2 YNFKEQ come from the germline V gene. V lost 3 bases and J lost 0, with 11 bases in between. This CDR3 is CASSQSLGTNTGELFF. CDR3 sequence (DNA): TGTGCCAGCAGCCAGTCCCTAGGGACGAACACCGGGGAGCTGTTTTTT.

This chain uses TRBV5-1 with TRBJ1-1; D is unclear. This CDR3 contains 13 residues. CDR1 and CDR2 from the germline V gene are SGHRS and YFSETQ. V lost 1 base to trimming and J lost 10 bases, with 14 bases between them. This chain's CDR3 is CASSLFLPGRAFF. The CDR3 DNA reads as TGCGCCAGCAGCTTGTTCCTGCCGGGTCGAGCTTTCTTT.

The rearrangement links TRBV7-9 to TRBJ1-6; D is ambiguous. The V end was cut by 5 bases, the J end by 10 bases, with 21 bases between. Germline loops: CDR1 SEHNR, CDR2 FQNEAQ (reference sequence). The CDR3 loop spans 16 amino acids. Here the CDR3 DNA reads TGTGCCAGCAGCCCTAGTGGGTGGACCGGTTTATCACCCCTCCACTTT. Translating gives CASSPSGWTGLSPLHF.

V gene TRBV12-2 combines with J gene TRBJ1-1; TRBD1, the table's D call, lacks a check against the DNA. TRBV12-2 is an annotated pseudogene. The CDR3 has 13 amino acids. DNA for the CDR3: TGTGCAAGTCGATCGGGGGTGGGGACTGAAGCTTTCTTT. Translation: CASRSGVGTEAFF.

The chain joins TRBV27 to TRBJ2-1; D gene uncertain. Germline assignment: CDR1 MNHEY and CDR2 SMNVEV (reference sequence). The CDR3 totals 13 residues. V was cut by 0 bases and J by 7 bases, with 7 bases left in between. CDR3 sequence reads: CASSLSQYNEQFF. The CDR3 region has the DNA TGTGCCAGCAGTTTATCTCAGTATAATGAGCAGTTCTTC.

J is TRBJ1-6 and V is TRBV19; D is ambiguous. The V gene's germline CDR1 is LNHDA and CDR2 SQIVND (reference sequence). The V and J ends lost 6 bases and 5 bases respectively, with 11 bases between them. This CDR3 region has 14 residues. The CDR3 DNA reads TGTGCCAGTAGGGAGCACAGTAATAATTCACCCCTCCACTTT. It is translated as CASREHSNNSPLHF.

The rearrangement links TRBV12-3 or TRBV12-4 to TRBJ2-3, with 10 bases identical to TRBD2. The CDR3 totals 16 residues. J lost 6 bases, V lost 4 bases, and 10 bases had no gene match. The chain's CDR3 is CASSSLSSGGADTQYF. CDR3 nucleotides: TGTGCCAGCAGTTCACTATCTAGCGGGGGTGCGGATACGCAGTATTTT.

The chain joins TRBV28 to TRBJ1-2; 8 bases fit TRBD1. This CDR3 contains 15 residues. Germline V gene sequence: CDR1 MDHEN, CDR2 SYDVKM. The V gene end was trimmed by 2 bases and the J gene end by 3 bases; junction bases not matched to a gene: 5. The CDR3 spells CASSLTGGEYYGYTF. The CDR3, as DNA: TGTGCCAGCAGTTTAACAGGGGGAGAGTACTATGGCTACACCTTC.

This sequence joins TRBV7-2 and TRBJ2-1; 7 positions agree with TRBD2. The CDR3 covers 14 residues. The germline CDR1 and CDR2 sequences are SGHTA and FQGNSA. J gave up 8 bases and V 0 bases, and 4 bases lay outside the gene matches. The CDR3 loop reads CASSLAGGPDEQFF. CDR3 nucleotides: TGTGCCAGCAGCTTAGCGGGAGGGCCTGATGAGCAGTTCTTC.